This passage covers 10 T cell receptor beta chains from one sample sequenced in a study of T cells expressing NK-cell markers. TCRdb reprocessed the 5' RACE reads, with one entry per CDR3 protein and no DNA. Listed are 500,000 or so distinct CDR3 sequences; about 3.6% falls within the top ten. The sample was blood T cells: a sorted CD56 or NKG2C T cell subset, CD4+ or CD8+ T cells, or bulk PBMC T cells (not recorded which). The receptors originated from a man aged 18 to 30 in good health.

J is TRBJ2-7 and V is TRBV12-3 or TRBV12-4; the D call of TRBD2 rests on TCRdb alone, since no DNA is present to check it. The CDR3 sequence is 16 residues long. This CDR3 reads CASSPRTSGSRYEQYF.

This rearrangement joins TRBV6-2 or TRBV6-3 to TRBJ2-7; the TRBD1 assignment by TCRdb is unverifiable without DNA. Per the germline V gene, CDR1 is MNHEY and CDR2 is SVGEGT. The CDR3 spans 11 residues. This chain's CDR3 is CASSPGAEQYF.

V and J are TRBV12-3 or TRBV12-4 and TRBJ2-1; the TRBD2 assignment by TCRdb is unverifiable without DNA. The CDR3 is 16 amino acids. The CDR3 spells CASSPNSGIAPNEQFF.

This CDR3 is CASSLGVRGGGNEQFF. The chain recombines TRBV11-2 with TRBJ2-1; TCRdb designates TRBD2, a call that cannot be tested without DNA. There are 16 residues in the CDR3. Germline values: CDR1 SGHAT, CDR2 FQNNGV.

J is TRBJ2-1 and V is TRBV29-1; as DNA is missing, the TRBD1 call by TCRdb cannot be tested. The CDR3 is 14 residues long. Germline CDR1 is SQVTM and CDR2 is ANQGSEA. CDR3 sequence: CSVEAPNLGSEQFF.

This sequence joins TRBV12-3 or TRBV12-4 and TRBJ1-2; the TCRdb D gene call, TRBD1, has no DNA to confirm it. The CDR3 contains 15 residues. CDR3 in amino acids: CASSGRRGANYGYTF.

The V call is TRBV11-2, the J call TRBJ2-3; TCRdb selects TRBD1, and the lack of DNA leaves this call unchecked. CDR1 SGHAT and CDR2 FQNNGV come from the germline V gene. The CDR3 runs to 13 residues. This CDR3 is CASSYRTVHTQYF.

The V and J genes are TRBV5-6 and TRBJ2-3. The CDR3 loop spans 14 amino acids. Germline lookup yields CDR1 SGHDT and CDR2 YYEEEE. This CDR3 is CASSWRTGTDTQYF.

This chain connects TRBV5-6 to TRBJ2-7; the TCRdb D gene call, TRBD1, has no DNA to confirm it. CDR3 size: 14 residues. Germline CDR1 SGHDT, CDR2 YYEEEE. The CDR3 here is CASSSRDRRYEQYF. Using reference TRBV5-6 and TRBJ2-7 for the parts outside the CDR3, the full variable domain is DAGVTQSPTHLIKTRGQQVTLRCSPKSGHDTVSWYQQALGQGPQFIFQYYEEEERQRGNFPDRFSGHQFPNYSSELNVNALLLGDSALYLCASSSRDRRYEQYFGPGTRLTVT.

This chain uses TRBV5-1 with TRBJ2-5; no DNA is available, so the TRBD2 call from TCRdb remains unchecked. This CDR3 spans 16 amino acids. CDR1 and CDR2 from the germline V gene are SGHRS and YFSETQ. CDR3 region: CASTPRTSGPPETQYF.